This section outlines one TCR beta chain sequence together with its context. The data stem from a study of technical replicates of blood from a few donors. Trimming cost V 2 bases and J 7 bases, with 12 bases left between them. Germline values: CDR1 MNHEY, CDR2 SVGAGI. The CDR3 is 13 residues long. Data came from immunoSEQ multiplex PCR; TCRdb stores just in-frame clones and leaves some out. The repertoire holds tens of thousands of clones, approximately 96% seen once, with 0.3% to 0.35% in the top ten. This clonotype was sampled from a human donor in good health. The gene calls are TRBV6-5 and TRBJ2-7, with D possibly TRBD2 on 6 matching bases. Input material: T cells isolated from PBMCs. The CDR3 protein is CASSYNLRGEQYF. As DNA, the CDR3 is TGTGCCAGCAGTTACAACCTCCGGGGGGAGCAGTACTTC.